One sample yielded the 15 T cell receptor beta chains listed below, sequenced in a study of control samples from healthy donors and cancer patients. Repertoires were generated with immunoSEQ multiplex PCR, while TCRdb's copy carries only in-frame clones and drops some. The sample records around 100,000 clones, 85% to 90% being singletons. Material: blood. These TCRs come from a man aged 25-45 years in good health.

The V gene is TRBV7-3, the J gene TRBJ1-2; D not resolved. From germline, CDR1 is SGHTA and CDR2 FQGTGA. V was trimmed by 4 bases and J by 7 bases, leaving 13 bases between them. CDR3 length: 13 amino acids. CDR3 residues: CASSSEGGSGYTF. For the CDR3, the DNA is TGTGCCAGCAGCTCCGAGGGAGGGAGTGGCTACACCTTC.

The rearrangement uses TRBV6-4 and TRBJ1-5; D is uncertain. The CDR3 spans 13 residues. Germline V gene lookup returns CDR1 MRHNA and CDR2 SNTAGT. Trimming took 2 bases from V and 3 from J, leaving 5 bases between them. The CDR3 coding sequence is TGTGCCAGCAGTGACACGATCAATCAGCCCCAGCATTTT. Protein sequence: CASSDTINQPQHF.

The chain uses TRBV19 and TRBJ1-2; tentative D call: TRBD1 (5 bases). CDR1 LNHDA and CDR2 SQIVND come from the germline V gene (reference sequence). V was trimmed by 3 bases and J by 5 bases, leaving 13 bases between them. This CDR3 spans 14 amino acids. CDR3 sequence reads: CASSISVGGYGYTF. CDR3 in DNA: TGTGCCAGTAGTATCTCGGTCGGGGGGTATGGCTACACCTTC.

The J gene is TRBJ2-1, the V gene TRBV9, with TRBD2 identical over 7 bases. The ends lost 4 bases at V and 4 bases at J; junction bases unmatched: 11. This CDR3 is built from 16 residues. Germline CDR1 and CDR2: SGDLS and YYNGEE. In DNA form, the CDR3 reads TGTGCCAGCAGCCCCCCTCGGGGGGAATGGTACAATGAGCAGTTCTTC. It is translated as CASSPPRGEWYNEQFF.

In nucleotides, the CDR3 is TGTGCCTGGAGTGAAGAGATGGGGAGGCCCCAGCATTTT. This sequence encodes CAWSEEMGRPQHF. This chain connects TRBV30 to TRBJ1-5; D unclear. There are 13 residues in the CDR3. Germline V gene sequence: CDR1 GTSNPN, CDR2 SVGIG (reference sequence). The V end lost 1 base, the J end lost 9 bases, and 13 bases lay between the germline ends.

J is TRBJ2-1 and V is TRBV25-1; TRBD2 matches at 7 bases. The CDR3 has 14 amino acids. The V gene's germline CDR1 is MGHDK and CDR2 SYGVNS. V shed 6 bases and J 5 bases; nucleotides not matched to a gene: 7. The chain's CDR3 is CASRPAGAHNEQFF. In nucleotides, the CDR3 is TGTGCCAGCAGGCCCGCGGGAGCCCACAATGAGCAGTTCTTC.

CDR3 coding DNA: TGTGCCAGTAGTATCTTTACAGGGGATAACTACGAGCAGTACTTC. Protein product: CASSIFTGDNYEQYF. The V gene is TRBV19, the J gene TRBJ2-7; 7 nucleotides align to TRBD1. The CDR3 is 15 residues long. V was pared by 3 bases and J by 3 bases, with 8 bases of the junction left unmatched. Germline loops: CDR1 LNHDA, CDR2 SQIVND (reference sequence).

The rearrangement joins TRBV12-5 to TRBJ2-7; 7 positions agree with TRBD2. The CDR3 consists of 16 residues. V gave up 0 bases and J gave up 2 bases; unmatched junction bases: 7. Germline V gene data show CDR1 as LGHNT and CDR2 as FRNRAP. This CDR3 reads CASGLVLGRGAYEQYF. CDR3 coding DNA: TGTGCTAGTGGTTTGGTACTAGGTCGGGGGGCCTACGAGCAGTACTTC.

The genes are TRBV27 and TRBJ2-6, with 7 nucleotides matching TRBD1. Germline loops: CDR1 MNHEY, CDR2 SMNVEV (reference sequence). The CDR3 sequence is 15 residues long. Unmatched junction bases numbered 4, after V lost 6 bases and J lost 2 bases. The CDR3 loop reads CASSPGTAGANVLTF. DNA for the CDR3: TGTGCCAGCAGCCCCGGGACAGCTGGGGCCAACGTCCTGACTTTC.

This rearrangement joins TRBV27 to TRBJ2-7, with 7 bases matching TRBD2. V lost 4 bases and J lost 4; bases outside the gene matches: 7. Looked up from germline, CDR1 is MNHEY and CDR2 is SMNVEV (reference sequence). The CDR3 spans 14 residues. CDR3 in amino acids: CASSYRLAGYEQYF. In nucleotides, the CDR3 is TGTGCCAGCAGTTACAGACTAGCCGGATACGAGCAGTACTTC.

V is TRBV19 and J is TRBJ2-7, with 7 positions matching TRBD2. The CDR3 extends over 17 amino acids. V lost 5 bases, J lost 2 bases, and 15 bases stayed unmatched. Germline lookup yields CDR1 LNHDA and CDR2 SQIVND (reference sequence). CDR3 sequence: CASSRYGIAGETYEQYF. The CDR3 nucleotides are TGTGCCAGTAGTCGGTATGGTATAGCGGGCGAGACCTACGAGCAGTACTTC.

The V and J genes are TRBV3-1 (or the pseudogene TRBV3-2) and TRBJ2-7; TRBD2 agrees at 8 bases. Looked up from germline, CDR1 is LGHDT and CDR2 is YNNKEL (reference sequence). The CDR3 runs 15 residues. Unmatched junction bases numbered 6, after V lost 1 base and J lost 4 bases. The CDR3 DNA reads TGTGCCAGCAGCCAAGGGGGTAGCGGGACGTACGAGCAGTACTTC. It is translated as CASSQGGSGTYEQYF.

The rearrangement joins TRBV27 to TRBJ1-5; D uncertain. The CDR3 length is 14 residues. Trimming took off 1 base at V and 7 bases at J, with 11 bases between the two ends. CDR1 is MNHEY and CDR2 is SMNVEV in the germline V gene (reference sequence). The CDR3 region is CASSLFGEGQPQHF. The CDR3 DNA reads as TGTGCCAGCAGTTTATTCGGGGAAGGACAGCCCCAGCATTTT.

V is TRBV6-5 and J is TRBJ1-2, with 11 bases matching TRBD1. Germline-derived CDR1 and CDR2 are MNHEY and SVGAGI. The V segment lost 4 bases and the J segment 9 bases; nucleotides outside the gene matches: 10. The CDR3 is 15 residues long. CDR3 sequence (DNA): TGTGCCAGCAGTTTCCAGAACCGGGACAGGGGGAGCTACACCTTC. It yields the protein CASSFQNRDRGSYTF.

The V and J genes are TRBV27 and TRBJ1-2; the D gene is possibly TRBD1 (5 bases). CDR1 and CDR2 (germline): MNHEY, SMNVEV (reference sequence). This CDR3 is 14 amino acids long. The V and J ends lost 2 bases and 4 bases respectively, with 11 bases between them. The CDR3 DNA reads TGTGCCAGCAGTTTAGCACCAGGGATCTATGGCTACACCTTC. This gives the protein CASSLAPGIYGYTF.